This passage covers 5 T cell receptor beta chains from one sample sequenced in a study of Ad26.COV2.S vaccination and SARS-CoV-2 variants. Assay used: immunoSEQ multiplex PCR; TCRdb lists only in-frame clones, some missing. The data contain hundreds of thousands of clones, 86% of them singletons. Treatment of the sample: about 20 received Ad26.COV2.S at low or high dose, single or two shots; five or six received placebo; per-sample allocation not given. Day 63 following the first vaccine or placebo injection was when the samples were taken. Sequences were derived from peripheral blood, sampled in a trial of Ad26.COV2.S vaccine versus placebo. Every receptor here comes from a person between 18 and 65 years old who received the Ad26.COV2.S COVID-19 vaccine or a placebo.

The chain joins TRBV4-1 to TRBJ2-1; 10 nucleotides agree with TRBD2. The germline V gene has CDR1 MGHRA and CDR2 YSYEKL. V lost 3 bases, J lost 6 bases, and 5 bases stayed unmatched. The CDR3 consists of 15 residues. DNA of the CDR3: TGCGCCAGCAGCCAGCTAGCGGGAGCGGGCAATGAGCAGTTCTTC. This gives the protein CASSQLAGAGNEQFF.

V gene TRBV5-5 combines with J gene TRBJ2-5, with 8 nucleotides matching TRBD2. This CDR3 region has 15 residues. Germline CDR1 is SGHKS and CDR2 is YYEKEE (reference sequence). Losses at the gene ends were 0 bases for V and 0 bases for J; bases not matched to a gene: 1. In DNA, the CDR3 is TGTGCCAGCAGCTTGGCCGGGGGGGACCAAGAGACCCAGTACTTC. This encodes CASSLAGGDQETQYF. Filled out from reference TRBV5-5 and TRBJ2-5, the complete variable domain reads DAGVTQSPTHLIKTRGQQVTLRCSPISGHKSVSWYQQVLGQGPQFIFQYYEKEERGRGNFPDRFSARQFPNYSSELNVNALLLGDSALYLCASSLAGGDQETQYFGPGTRLLVL.

The chain joins TRBV28 to TRBJ2-5; D ambiguous. The CDR3 totals 14 residues. The germline gives CDR1 MDHEN, CDR2 SYDVKM. Trimming removed 3 bases at V and 3 bases at J, with 11 bases between. The DNA of the CDR3 is TGTGCCAGCAGTTTGAGATGGTTGAAAGAGACCCAGTACTTC. Translating gives CASSLRWLKETQYF.

There are a few counts of this clone. The chain links TRBV27 to TRBJ2-7; no firm D call. V was pared by 5 bases and J by 2 bases, with 16 bases between. Germline assignment: CDR1 MNHEY and CDR2 SMNVEV (reference sequence). The CDR3 extends over 15 amino acids. As DNA, the CDR3 is TGTGCCAGCAGTCCCAGTCCTACCGGAGCCTACGAGCAGTACTTC. It specifies CASSPSPTGAYEQYF.

The V call is TRBV6-5, the J call TRBJ2-7, with 9 bases aligning to TRBD1. This CDR3 spans 15 amino acids. The trim removed 5 bases at V and 6 bases at J, leaving 11 bases unmatched. Germline CDR1 and CDR2: MNHEY and SVGAGI. DNA for the CDR3: TGTGCCAGCAGTCCCCCCGGGACAGGGCCCGTCGAGCAGTACTTC. Translated, it gives CASSPPGTGPVEQYF.